The rows below give T cell receptor beta chains drawn from one sample of a study of cytomegalovirus exposure and HLA in healthy donors. TCRdb's copy holds only in-frame clones and misses some; the assay was immunoSEQ multiplex PCR. Here the sample spans 20,000 to 25,000 clones, more than 70% being singletons. Sequencing was done on a sample of PBMCs. Receptors originate from a male donor in good health and CMV-seronegative. Each CDR3 is given with its conserved first and last residue. Fields, in order: J gene, V gene, CDR3 protein.

j_gene: TRBJ2-5
v_gene: TRBV19
CDR3aa: CASSIGGTGETQYF

j_gene: TRBJ1-1
v_gene: TRBV29-1
CDR3aa: CSVGQGAWENTEAFF

j_gene: TRBJ2-5
v_gene: TRBV4-3
CDR3aa: CASSQDFQAGPSGPQYF

j_gene: NA
v_gene: TRBV6-5
CDR3aa: CASSYARGFDYEQYF

j_gene: NA
v_gene: TRBV6-1
CDR3aa: CASSAVWGQGENQPFEQYF

j_gene: TRBJ2-7
v_gene: TRBV7-3
CDR3aa: CASDDRTSGPYEQYF

j_gene: TRBJ2-1
v_gene: TRBV7-8
CDR3aa: CASSLWDRRNEQFF

j_gene: TRBJ2-7
v_gene: TRBV6-1
CDR3aa: CASSDGPGQGRLEQYF

j_gene: TRBJ2-5
v_gene: TRBV25-1
CDR3aa: CASSVRQGKREETQYF

j_gene: TRBJ2-5
v_gene: TRBV6-1
CDR3aa: CASSRQVKETQYF

j_gene: TRBJ2-7
v_gene: TRBV4-1
CDR3aa: CASSQGPGQGTYEQYF

j_gene: TRBJ1-5
v_gene: TRBV2
CDR3aa: CASSDRGGNQPQHF

j_gene: TRBJ2-1
v_gene: TRBV28
CDR3aa: CASLAGGSYNEQFF

j_gene: TRBJ1-2
v_gene: TRBV27
CDR3aa: CASSFKGQGSYGYTF

j_gene: TRBJ2-7
v_gene: TRBV7-2
CDR3aa: CASSLQYEQYF

j_gene: TRBJ1-1
v_gene: TRBV28
CDR3aa: CASSLLSTEAFF

j_gene: TRBJ2-3
v_gene: TRBV7-2
CDR3aa: CASSLGNRGPDTQYF

j_gene: TRBJ2-7
v_gene: TRBV4-1
CDR3aa: CASSPDRAFYEQYF

j_gene: TRBJ2-7
v_gene: TRBV11-2
CDR3aa: CASSFGLAGVNEQYF

j_gene: TRBJ2-7
v_gene: TRBV29-1
CDR3aa: CSVKGQSYEQYF

j_gene: TRBJ1-1
v_gene: TRBV18
CDR3aa: CASSPPTTGQNTEAFF

j_gene: TRBJ2-1
v_gene: TRBV6-5
CDR3aa: CASSYNTNNEQFF

j_gene: TRBJ2-3
v_gene: TRBV28
CDR3aa: CASRDRGTDTQYF

j_gene: TRBJ1-4
v_gene: TRBV6-6
CDR3aa: CASSTRGYNEKLFF

j_gene: TRBJ2-1
v_gene: TRBV11-3
CDR3aa: CASSSGGSGTYNEQFF

j_gene: TRBJ2-7
v_gene: TRBV27
CDR3aa: CANRQRRSYEQYF

j_gene: TRBJ1-1
v_gene: TRBV6-6
CDR3aa: CASTESGGNTEAFF

j_gene: TRBJ1-4
v_gene: TRBV4-2
CDR3aa: CASSQDGGRNEKLFF

j_gene: TRBJ2-2
v_gene: TRBV13
CDR3aa: CASSLPIGLAGTGELFF

j_gene: TRBJ2-7
v_gene: TRBV18
CDR3aa: CASSPGTGEREQYF

j_gene: TRBJ2-3
v_gene: TRBV9
CDR3aa: CASSVVESDTQYF

j_gene: TRBJ2-1
v_gene: TRBV4-3
CDR3aa: CASSPTTGGVYNEQFF

j_gene: TRBJ2-3
v_gene: TRBV6-1
CDR3aa: CASSAQRGVLTDTQYF

j_gene: TRBJ2-5
v_gene: TRBV19
CDR3aa: CASSIDRIQETQYF

j_gene: TRBJ2-3
v_gene: TRBV5-1
CDR3aa: CATRVGQGDDTQYF

j_gene: TRBJ1-6
v_gene: TRBV19
CDR3aa: CASSPGTGVVSPLHF

j_gene: TRBJ2-5
v_gene: TRBV11-2
CDR3aa: CASSLGTGLRETQYF

j_gene: TRBJ1-3
v_gene: TRBV6-5
CDR3aa: CASSPYGSGNTIYF

j_gene: TRBJ2-7
v_gene: TRBV7-8
CDR3aa: CASSLAGGVTYEQYF

j_gene: TRBJ2-6
v_gene: TRBV27
CDR3aa: CASSLFGVSGANVLTF

j_gene: TRBJ2-3
v_gene: TRBV5-1
CDR3aa: CASSLGTPTTDTQYF

j_gene: TRBJ2-1
v_gene: TRBV7-8
CDR3aa: CASSPFQGLSSSYNEQFF

j_gene: TRBJ2-7
v_gene: TRBV7-9
CDR3aa: CASTSDRGPTYKQYF

j_gene: TRBJ2-3
v_gene: TRBV28
CDR3aa: CASSASGGGRADTQYF